The clone carrying this T cell receptor beta chain was counted a few times. Its antigen is unidentified. Hyperthyroidism counted as stable given no ophthalmopathy within 18 months of follow-up. A roughly 10 ml volume of fresh peripheral blood provided the PBMCs. Germline CDR1 and CDR2: MNHEY and SVGAGI. The V end was cut by 0 bases, the J end by 5 bases, with 10 bases between. This CDR3 spans 14 amino acids. This record belongs to a study of Graves' ophthalmopathy and Graves' hyperthyroidism. Overall study context: Before any treatment, peripheral blood was taken at the initial diagnosis. Regarding the study as a whole: Most thyroid clonotypes with frequency above 0.001 were detected in blood too.

Amplification of TCR beta CDR3 regions used RNA transcripts. Amplification began with first-round RT-PCR using HTBI primers, then second-round multiplex PCR was performed. MiXCR, run by TCRdb on the multiplex PCR reads, gives a single entry per CDR3 protein. The data contain about 620,000 distinct CDR3 sequences, approximately 22% of them singletons. This chain links TRBV6-5 with TRBJ1-1; D perhaps matches TRBD1 (5 bases). Specimen: peripheral blood. This TCR was recovered from a woman aged 18-35 years with stable Graves' hyperthyroidism. Some clones in this sample may be carry-over from other donors' samples. For the CDR3, the DNA is TGTGCCAGCAGTTACTCGTGGGCAGGGACTGAAGCTTTCTTT. As protein: CASSYSWAGTEAFF.